This record concerns one T cell receptor (beta chain) sequence. Its antigen remains unidentified. The sample comes from a study of cytomegalovirus exposure and HLA in healthy donors. In germline, CDR1 is GTSNPN, CDR2 SVGIG (reference sequence). The CDR3 consists of 15 residues. Unmatched junction bases numbered 6, after V lost 0 bases and J lost 5 bases. PCR used 60 Vbeta primers and 13 Jbeta primers. TCRdb keeps only in-frame clones here, not all; method: immunoSEQ multiplex PCR. Of about 200,000 clones listed, approximately 80% are singletons. Study-level findings and limits: Rare TCR sequences dominated, though some public TCRs recurred in many donors. Several of the most significant clusters were apparently associated with common viral pathogens in a later analysis.

Sequencing used PBMCs. The chain employs TRBV30 and TRBJ2-7, with TRBD1 matching over 11 bases. The sequence was obtained from a boy younger than 10 in good health and CMV-seronegative. CDR3 sequence reads: CAWSVPRTGGDEQYF. In DNA form, the CDR3 reads TGTGCCTGGAGTGTACCCCGGACAGGGGGCGACGAGCAGTACTTC.